This T cell receptor (beta chain) was recovered during a study of shared clonotypes between healthy human individuals. Broader study findings: Among donors, sharing of clonotypes was expected to be affected by sequencing depth. The low donor count limited represented genetic and exposure-history diversity. Non-shared clonotypes had lower generation probabilities than those shared by all four donors.

The length of the CDR3 is 13 residues. The germline V and J ends were trimmed by 1 base and 8 bases, with 8 bases remaining between them. CDR1 and CDR2 (germline): SNHLY, FYNNEI. This clone came up once. Its antigen remains unidentified. Investigators spread the genomic DNA of each subset evenly over several immunoSEQ plates. Profiling relied on immunoSEQ multiplex PCR, and the TCRdb table lists in-frame clones only, not all of them. The sample contains roughly 1,800,000 clones, about 95% of which appear only once. CD45RO-negative cells were positively selected for CCR7, leaving out terminally differentiated effector memory CD45RA+ cells.

The rearrangement uses TRBV2 and TRBJ1-4; D is unclear. The specimen sequenced was naive CD8+ T cells sorted from blood. The TCR was taken from a man between 18 and 29 years old in good health. CDR3 bases: TGTGCCAGCAGTGAAGGTGTTCGAGAAAAACTGTTTTTT. Protein product: CASSEGVREKLFF.